These T cell receptor beta chains were read from a single sample in a study of cytomegalovirus exposure and HLA in healthy donors. Sequencing used immunoSEQ multiplex PCR; TCRdb keeps in-frame clones, though not all of them. This table holds 160,000 or so clones, about four fifths found once. Specimen: PBMCs. The source is a man aged 25-45 years in good health and CMV-seropositive. CDR3s include the opening cysteine and the closing phenylalanine or tryptophan. A D gene is named only where the DNA matches it firmly. Clone size is shown for a subset of rows, as once, few, many or a class of expanded clone.

TRBJ2-3 NA 14 TRBV27 NA TGTGCCAGCAGTGGGGCCCCTTCCGCAGATACGCAGTATTTT CASSGAPSADTQYF
TRBJ2-1 TRBD2 13 TRBV7-9 NA TGTGCCACTCCACTAGCGGCAGGCGGTGAGCAGTTCTTC CATPLAAGGEQFF
TRBJ1-4 NA 14 TRBV7-9 NA TGTGCCAGCAGCTTACCAGACGGGAATGAAAAACTGTTTTTT CASSLPDGNEKLFF
TRBJ1-2 NA 12 TRBV7-2 NA TGTGCCAGCAGCAAATATAGAGGAGGCTACACCTTC CASSKYRGGYTF
TRBJ2-1 NA 10 TRBV10-2 NA TGCGCCAGCCTATCTAATGAGCAGTTCTTC CASLSNEQFF
TRBJ1-1 NA 14 TRBV11-2 NA TGTGCCAGCAGCTTAGCCTCTACGAACACTGAAGCTTTCTTT CASSLASTNTEAFF
TRBJ2-3 NA 13 TRBV29-1 NA TGCAGCGTCAGGCGACAGAACACAGATACGCAGTATTTT CSVRRQNTDTQYF
TRBJ1-2 TRBD1 15 TRBV7-9 NA TGTGCCAGCAGCTTAGCGGGACAGGAAATGTATAGCTACACCTTC CASSLAGQEMYSYTF
TRBJ1-1 NA 14 TRBV19 NA TGTGCCAGTAGTATGCAGGGAATGAACACTGAAGCTTTCTTT CASSMQGMNTEAFF
TRBJ2-7 NA 14 TRBV28 NA TGTGCCAGCAGTTTGGGTTGGAGCTCCTACGAGCAGTACTTC CASSLGWSSYEQYF
TRBJ2-2 TRBD1 14 TRBV5-1 NA TGCGCCAGCAGCTTCTTCCAGGGGGCCGGGGAGCTGTTTTTT CASSFFQGAGELFF
TRBJ2-3 NA 14 TRBV5-1 NA TGCGCCAGCAGCTTGGCAACGGGGAGAGATACGCAGTATTTT CASSLATGRDTQYF
TRBJ1-1 NA 12 TRBV6-1 NA TGTGCCAGCAGATTACAGAACACTGAAGCTTTCTTT CASRLQNTEAFF
TRBJ1-1 TRBD1 17 TRBV5-6 NA TGTGCCAGCAGCTTGGGGGACAGCCCGGGAAGGAACACTGAAGCTTTCTTT CASSLGDSPGRNTEAFF
TRBJ2-7 TRBD1 16 TRBV15 NA TGTGCCACCAGCAGAGATTGGACAGGGGGGTTCTACGAGCAGTACTTC CATSRDWTGGFYEQYF
TRBJ2-2 NA 15 TRBV7-3 few TGTGCCAGCAGCTTAACTGGCACGGGGACCGGGGAGCTGTTTTTT CASSLTGTGTGELFF
TRBJ2-7 TRBD2 15 TRBV10-3 NA TGTGCCATCAGGAGGACTAGCGGGAGCTCCTACGAGCAGTACTTC CAIRRTSGSSYEQYF
TRBJ1-1 TRBD1 16 TRBV10-3 NA TGTGCCATCAGTGATGATTCCACCGACAGGGGGACTGAAGCTTTCTTT CAISDDSTDRGTEAFF
TRBJ1-5 NA 14 TRBV30 NA TGTGCCTGGAGTGTACGGGGGGGCGGACAGCCCCAGCATTTT CAWSVRGGGQPQHF
TRBJ1-2 NA 13 TRBV6-5 NA TGTGCCAGCAGGCCGGTCGTTTACTATGGCTACACCTTC CASRPVVYYGYTF
TRBJ1-4 NA 15 TRBV5-5 NA TGTGCCAGCAGCAAGCCGGGAGCAACTAATGAAAAACTGTTTTTT CASSKPGATNEKLFF
TRBJ2-3 TRBD2 11 TRBV30 NA TGTGCCTGGGGGGAGGGGGATACGCAGTATTTT CAWGEGDTQYF
TRBJ1-2 NA 18 TRBV10-3 once TGTGCCATCAGTGAGTCGACCACACGCCTGGGGGGGGCCTATGGCTACACCTTC CAISESTTRLGGAYGYTF
TRBJ2-7 TRBD1 14 TRBV7-3 NA TGTGCCAGCTCCCCCGAGGGGGCCTACTACGAGCAGTACTTC CASSPEGAYYEQYF
TRBJ2-7 NA 14 TRBV7-2 NA TGTGCCAGCAGCTTAAACGGCGGCCCCGGCGAGCAGTACTTC CASSLNGGPGEQYF
TRBJ1-5 NA 16 TRBV28 NA TGTGCCAGCAGTCGAAGGCCCGCGGGTGGCAATCAGCCCCAGCATTTT CASSRRPAGGNQPQHF
TRBJ2-7 NA 15 TRBV14 once TGTGCCAGCAGCTGGGGTCAAGGGGCGTCCTACGAGCAGTACTTC CASSWGQGASYEQYF
TRBJ2-4 NA 15 TRBV6-5 NA TGTGCCAGCAGTTACTCCGGGCAGGGCTGGGACATTCAGTACTTC CASSYSGQGWDIQYF
TRBJ2-2 TRBD1 16 TRBV27 NA TGTGCCAGCAGTTTCCGTGAGACAGGGGACACCGGGGAGCTGTTTTTT CASSFRETGDTGELFF
TRBJ2-7 NA 12 TRBV23-1 NA TGCGCCAGCAGCCCCTTGATAGTCGAGCAGTACTTC CASSPLIVEQYF
TRBJ2-7 TRBD1 14 TRBV6-1 NA TGTGCCAGCATCCTCCGGGACAGGGGTAACGAGCAGTACTTC CASILRDRGNEQYF
TRBJ2-7 TRBD2 15 TRBV27 once TGTGCCAGCAGTCCGGAGACTAGCGCCACCTACGAGCAGTACTTC CASSPETSATYEQYF
TRBJ2-1 NA 17 TRBV7-2 NA TGTGCCAGCAGCTTACGGCTAAGGGGACTTAGCTACAATGAGCAGTTCTTC CASSLRLRGLSYNEQFF
TRBJ2-7 NA 16 TRBV4-3 NA TGCGCCAGCAGCCAAGGGCCCGGAGACGACCCCTACGAGCAGTACTTC CASSQGPGDDPYEQYF
TRBJ2-5 NA 14 TRBV6-5 NA TGTGCCAGCAGTTTCGCGGACAGCAAAGAGACCCAGTACTTC CASSFADSKETQYF
TRBJ1-2 NA 15 TRBV19 NA TGTGCCAGTAGTATAAGCTCGACAGCGACCTATGGCTACACCTTC CASSISSTATYGYTF
TRBJ2-1 NA 16 TRBV15 once TGTGCCACCAGCAGAGACACGAGCGTGTCCTACAATGAGCAGTTCTTC CATSRDTSVSYNEQFF
TRBJ2-3 NA 14 TRBV7-3 NA TGTGCCAGCAGCTACGCTCCGAGGACAGATACGCAGTATTTT CASSYAPRTDTQYF
TRBJ2-7 NA 15 TRBV27 once TGTGCCAGCAGTTATGGCAGGGGGGCGGACTACGAGCAGTACTTC CASSYGRGADYEQYF
TRBJ1-2 TRBD1 15 TRBV4-1 NA TGCGCCAGCAGCCACACAGGGGGAGCTAACTATGGCTACACCTTC CASSHTGGANYGYTF
TRBJ2-2 NA 14 TRBV7-3 once TGTGCCAGCAGCCCGGCAGGGGGGACCGGGGAGCTGTTTTTT CASSPAGGTGELFF
TRBJ2-1 NA 16 TRBV15 NA TGTGCCACCAGCAGAGAGGCTAGCGCCTCCTACAATGAGCAGTTCTTC CATSREASASYNEQFF
TRBJ2-6 NA 14 TRBV19 NA TGTGCCAGTAGTCTTGTAGCTGGGGCCAACGTCCTGACTTTC CASSLVAGANVLTF
TRBJ1-2 NA 14 TRBV9 NA TGTGCCAGCAGCGTAGCTACGTCGGACTATGGCTACACCTTC CASSVATSDYGYTF
TRBJ2-6 TRBD2 19 TRBV28 NA TGTGCCAGCAGTCGACCGGGACTAAAGTCTTTCTCTGGGGCCAACGTCCTGACTTTC CASSRPGLKSFSGANVLTF
TRBJ2-7 TRBD1 15 TRBV7-3 NA TGTGCCAGCTCGGCAGGGGGTGGGACGACCTACGAGCAGTACTTC CASSAGGGTTYEQYF
TRBJ2-7 NA 13 TRBV9 few TGTGCCAGCAGCGTAGAGGGGGGGTCGGAGCAGTACTTC CASSVEGGSEQYF
TRBJ2-1 NA 13 TRBV4-1 NA TGCGCCAGCAGCCAAGATCCCCCTAATGAGCAGTTCTTC CASSQDPPNEQFF
TRBJ1-2 NA 13 TRBV28 NA TGTGCCAGCAGTTTAGACCAGGCCTATGGCTACACCTTC CASSLDQAYGYTF
TRBJ2-2 NA 14 TRBV7-6 NA TGTGCCAGCAGCTTAGGGCAGTACACCGGGGAGCTGTTTTTT CASSLGQYTGELFF